One sample yielded the 26 T cell receptor beta chains listed below, sequenced in a study of blood T cell repertoires in COVID-19. The table came from immunoSEQ multiplex PCR; TCRdb's copy has only in-frame clones and leaves some out. The data hold 150,000 to 200,000 clones, with over 80% observed a single time. The source material was peripheral blood. The origin of the receptors is a woman aged 60 to 75 with COVID-19, enrolled during active disease.

V gene TRBV11-1 combines with J gene TRBJ2-7, with 14 bases identical to TRBD2. The V gene end was trimmed by 5 bases and the J gene end by 7 bases; junction bases not matched to a gene: 4. Germline CDR1 and CDR2: SGHAT and FQDESV (reference sequence). This CDR3 has 14 amino acids. The CDR3 here is CASSRLAGGHEQYF. CDR3 nucleotide sequence: TGTGCCAGCAGCCGACTAGCGGGAGGGCATGAGCAGTACTTC.

This clone was detected many times. The V and J genes are TRBV28 and TRBJ2-3; 11 positions match TRBD2. CDR1 and CDR2 (germline): MDHEN, SYDVKM. Trimming cost V 3 bases and J 3 bases; bases outside gene matches: 14. The CDR3 sequence is 19 residues long. CDR3 DNA sequence: TGTGCCAGCAGTTTCGGGCTAGCGGGAGGACGGTCAAAGACAGATACGCAGTATTTT. Translated, it gives CASSFGLAGGRSKTDTQYF. Filled out from reference TRBV28 and TRBJ2-3, the complete variable domain reads DVKVTQSSRYLVKRTGEKVFLECVQDMDHENMFWYRQDPGLGLRLIYFSYDVKMKEKGDIPEGYSVSREKKERFSLILESASTNQTSMYLCASSFGLAGGRSKTDTQYFGPGTRLTVL.

This rearrangement joins TRBV7-2 to TRBJ2-7, with TRBD2 identical over 7 bases. Trimming took 4 bases from V and 2 from J; bases not matched to a gene: 8. The CDR3 spans 15 residues. Germline V lookup: CDR1 SGHTA, CDR2 FQGNSA. CDR3 in amino acids: CASSSGGGVTYEQYF. CDR3 coding DNA: TGTGCCAGCAGCTCGGGTGGGGGGGTAACCTACGAGCAGTACTTC.

This chain joins TRBV7-9 and TRBJ1-2, with D possibly TRBD1 on 6 matching bases. The CDR3 length is 16 residues. Germline-derived CDR1 and CDR2 are SEHNR and FQNEAQ (reference sequence). The V end was cut by 0 bases, the J end by 6 bases, with 17 bases between. CDR3 amino acids: CASSLATGHLPDGYTF. The CDR3 bases are TGTGCCAGCAGCTTAGCGACAGGACACCTTCCGGATGGCTACACCTTC.

The J gene is TRBJ1-5, the V gene TRBV15; D not resolved. The V gene lost 3 bases and the J gene lost 3 bases, with 12 bases spanning the gap. This CDR3 has 15 amino acids. Germline assignment: CDR1 LNHNV and CDR2 YYDKDF (reference sequence). CDR3 amino acids: CATSRGGNHNQPQHF. The CDR3 DNA is TGTGCCACCAGCAGGGGAGGGAATCACAATCAGCCCCAGCATTTT.

This chain uses TRBV5-1 with TRBJ1-1, with 10 bases fitting TRBD1. Trimming took 7 bases from V and 3 from J; bases not matched to a gene: 6. This CDR3 has 14 amino acids. Germline assignment: CDR1 SGHRS and CDR2 YFSETQ. The CDR3 sequence: CASGRTGGDTEAFF. CDR3 nucleotides: TGCGCCAGCGGCAGGACAGGGGGTGACACTGAAGCTTTCTTT.

The CDR3 sequence is CASSFENYGYTF. DNA for the CDR3: TGTGCCAGCAGCTTTGAGAACTATGGCTACACCTTC. The J gene is TRBJ1-2, the V gene TRBV7-2, with D unresolved. The CDR3 is made up of 12 amino acids. Trimming shortened V by 3 bases and J by 2 bases, and 4 bases separated the two germline ends. Germline CDR1 SGHTA, CDR2 FQGNSA.

DNA of the CDR3: TGTGCCAGCAGTTCCTCGGGACTCAACACCGCAATGAGGCAGTTCTTC. It encodes CASSSSGLNTAMRQFF. The V call is TRBV28, the J call TRBJ2-1; D perhaps matches TRBD2 (6 bases). Per the germline V gene, CDR1 is MDHEN and CDR2 is SYDVKM. The CDR3 is 16 amino acids. V was shortened by 4 bases and J by 12 bases, with 25 bases between the two germline ends.

The J gene is TRBJ2-5, the V gene TRBV19; D possibly corresponds to TRBD1 (5 bases). Deletions cut 0 bases from V and 4 bases from J, with 9 bases between. This CDR3 has 14 amino acids. CDR1 and CDR2 from the germline V gene are LNHDA and SQIVND (reference sequence). CDR3 DNA sequence: TGTGCCAGTAGTATAGACAGGGCGAGAGAGACCCAGTACTTC. Residues: CASSIDRARETQYF. The entire variable domain, with the rest obtained from reference TRBV19 and TRBJ2-5, is as follows: DGGITQSPKYLFRKEGQNVTLSCEQNLNHDAMYWYRQDPGQGLRLIYYSQIVNDFQKGDIAEGYSVSREKKESFPLTVTSAQKNPTAFYLCASSIDRARETQYFGPGTRLLVL.

This clone was recorded a few times. J is TRBJ2-6 and V is TRBV6-5, with a tentative D call TRBD2 (5 bases). CDR1 is MNHEY, CDR2 SVGAGI, per germline. Deletions cut 11 bases from V and 3 bases from J, with 8 bases between. The CDR3 runs to 12 residues. CDR3 nucleotide sequence: TGTGCCGGAGGCGGTGGGGCCAACGTCCTGACTTTC. Residues: CAGGGGANVLTF.

V is TRBV9 and J is TRBJ2-1, with TRBD2 matching 9 bases. The CDR3 is 15 residues long. Germline V gene lookup returns CDR1 SGDLS and CDR2 YYNGEE. Trimming removed 0 bases from V and 6 bases from J; junction bases left unmatched: 4. The CDR3 loop is CASSVELRGGNEQFF. CDR3 nucleotides: TGTGCCAGCAGCGTAGAATTGCGGGGGGGCAATGAGCAGTTCTTC.

The chain uses TRBV3-1 (or the pseudogene TRBV3-2) and TRBJ1-2, with 10 bases fitting TRBD1. Germline V gives CDR1 LGHDT, CDR2 YNNKEL (reference sequence). Trimming cost V 2 bases and J 6 bases; bases outside gene matches: 6. CDR3 length: 15 amino acids. This chain's CDR3 is CASSQLFGTGDGYTF. The CDR3 region has the DNA TGTGCCAGCAGCCAACTATTCGGGACAGGGGATGGCTACACCTTC.

J is TRBJ1-5 and V is TRBV3-1 (or the pseudogene TRBV3-2); D uncertain. CDR3 length equals 13 residues. CDR1 LGHDT and CDR2 YNNKEL come from the germline V gene (reference sequence). V gave up 0 bases and J gave up 7 bases, with 7 bases separating them. This CDR3 reads CASSQDREQPQHF. CDR3 bases: TGTGCCAGCAGCCAAGATAGGGAGCAGCCCCAGCATTTT.

The chain is built from TRBV28 and TRBJ2-1; 7 bases line up with TRBD2. The CDR3 is made up of 12 amino acids. V shed 6 bases and J 7 bases; nucleotides not matched to a gene: 3. From germline, CDR1 is MDHEN and CDR2 SYDVKM. The CDR3 sequence is CASSYSGNEQFF. The CDR3 nucleotides read TGTGCCAGCAGCTATAGCGGGAATGAGCAGTTCTTC.

The chain recombines TRBV5-6 with TRBJ2-2, with 7 bases fitting TRBD1. Germline values: CDR1 SGHDT, CDR2 YYEEEE. This CDR3 is built from 16 residues. The junction had 8 bases not matched to a gene; V was cut back by 6 bases and J by 0 bases. CDR3 protein: CASNHRTGANTGELFF. The CDR3 coding sequence is TGTGCCAGCAACCATCGGACAGGAGCGAACACCGGGGAGCTGTTTTTT.

A remark on this clone: One end of the junction is discordant with germline, which a read error may explain. The chain recombines TRBV7-7 with TRBJ2-3; D might be TRBD1 (5 bases). This CDR3 region has 14 residues. CDR1 is SSHAT and CDR2 is FNYEAQ in the germline V gene (reference sequence). Here the CDR3 DNA reads TGTGCTAGCAGCTTAGGCGATGGGGCCGATACGCAGTATTTT. Its translation is CASSLGDGADTQYF.

This chain connects TRBV28 to TRBJ2-2, with 7 bases identical to TRBD2. The J segment lost 5 bases and the V segment lost 2 bases, leaving 14 bases of the junction unmatched. Germline V lookup: CDR1 MDHEN, CDR2 SYDVKM. The CDR3 contains 18 residues. CDR3 sequence (DNA): TGTGCCAGCAGTTTACGCGGTTTCTGGGGGGGTTTGACCGGGGAGCTGTTTTTT. Translating it yields CASSLRGFWGGLTGELFF.

The chain combines TRBV15 with TRBJ1-2, with 7 positions matching TRBD1. This CDR3 region has 14 residues. J lost 8 bases, V lost 0 bases, and 6 bases had no gene match. Germline CDR1 is LNHNV and CDR2 is YYDKDF (reference sequence). The CDR3 is CATSRDGGGRGYTF. The CDR3 nucleotides are TGTGCCACCAGCAGAGATGGAGGGGGCCGGGGCTACACCTTC.

J is TRBJ2-1 and V is TRBV2; D perhaps matches TRBD2 (7 bases). Between the trimmed V and J ends, which lost 9 bases and 7 bases, there was a span of 22 bases. The germline CDR1 and CDR2 sequences are SNHLY and FYNNEI. The CDR3 runs 15 residues. The CDR3 DNA reads as TGTGCCAGTTGGGGGCGGGAGACTAATGGGAATGAGCAGTTCTTC. Its protein is CASWGRETNGNEQFF. The variable domain in full, with the rest retrieved from reference TRBV2 and TRBJ2-1, is EPEVTQTPSHQVTQMGQEVILRCVPISNHLYFYWYRQILGQKVEFLVSFYNNEISEKSEIFDDQFSVERPDGSNFTLKIRSTKLEDSAMYFCASWGRETNGNEQFFGPGTRLTVL.

This clone came up once. The CDR3 region has the DNA TGTGCCAGCAGTGGCTACAGGGGAGGCGGCACCGGGGAGCTGTTTTTT. Protein sequence: CASSGYRGGGTGELFF. J is TRBJ2-2 and V is TRBV6-1, with D possibly being TRBD1 (7 bases). Looked up from germline, CDR1 is MNHNS and CDR2 is SASEGT. Trimming pared 4 bases from V and 4 bases from J, leaving 16 bases between. The CDR3 contains 16 residues.

For the CDR3, the DNA is TGTGCCAGTAGTATCAGGGCCGGAGATGAAAAACTGTTTTTT. It translates to CASSIRAGDEKLFF. The J gene is TRBJ1-4, the V gene TRBV19, with D possibly TRBD1 on 5 matching bases. This CDR3 is 14 amino acids long. Germline V CDR1 and CDR2: LNHDA, SQIVND (reference sequence). V lost 3 bases and J lost 6, with 11 bases in between.

This sequence joins TRBV28 and TRBJ1-4; maybe TRBD1 (5 bases). CDR3 size: 14 residues. CDR1 and CDR2 (germline): MDHEN, SYDVKM. V lost 3 bases, J lost 7 bases, and 12 bases lay in between. The CDR3 is CASSFGGVGEKLFF. The CDR3 nucleotides are TGTGCCAGCAGTTTTGGGGGGGTTGGTGAAAAACTGTTTTTT.

The chain combines TRBV28 with TRBJ1-5; the match to TRBD1 covers 7 bases. The length of the CDR3 is 14 residues. Germline assignment: CDR1 MDHEN and CDR2 SYDVKM. V lost 5 bases and J lost 9; bases outside the gene matches: 10. DNA for the CDR3: TGTGCCAGCAGTCCAACAGGGGTAGTAGGGCCCCAGCATTTT. Amino acid sequence: CASSPTGVVGPQHF. The variable domain in full, with the rest retrieved from reference TRBV28 and TRBJ1-5, is DVKVTQSSRYLVKRTGEKVFLECVQDMDHENMFWYRQDPGLGLRLIYFSYDVKMKEKGDIPEGYSVSREKKERFSLILESASTNQTSMYLCASSPTGVVGPQHFGDGTRLSIL.

V usage is TRBV2 and J usage is TRBJ1-1; TRBD1 agrees at 9 bases. J was trimmed by 2 bases and V by 4 bases; bases with no gene match: 5. CDR3 length: 15 amino acids. In germline, CDR1 is SNHLY, CDR2 FYNNEI. The CDR3 DNA follows: TGTGCCAGCAGTGCAATGGGACAGGGAAACACTGAAGCTTTCTTT. This gives the protein CASSAMGQGNTEAFF.

The chain combines TRBV11-2 with TRBJ1-2, with TRBD1 matching 7 bases. The CDR3 sequence is 15 residues long. In germline, CDR1 is SGHAT, CDR2 FQNNGV. The trim removed 5 bases at V and 4 bases at J, leaving 10 bases unmatched. The CDR3 reads CASSPPTGTLYGYTF. CDR3 DNA: TGTGCCAGCAGCCCCCCGACAGGGACCCTCTATGGCTACACCTTC.

The V call is TRBV19, the J call TRBJ1-2, with D unresolved. V was pared by 7 bases and J by 2 bases, with 14 bases between. In germline, CDR1 is LNHDA, CDR2 SQIVND (reference sequence). The CDR3 extends over 14 amino acids. The DNA of the CDR3 is TGTGCCAGTAATGGCGGGAGGGCCAACTATGGCTACACCTTC. It yields the protein CASNGGRANYGYTF. Complete variable domain (other parts from reference TRBV19 and TRBJ1-2): DGGITQSPKYLFRKEGQNVTLSCEQNLNHDAMYWYRQDPGQGLRLIYYSQIVNDFQKGDIAEGYSVSREKKESFPLTVTSAQKNPTAFYLCASNGGRANYGYTFGSGTRLTVV.